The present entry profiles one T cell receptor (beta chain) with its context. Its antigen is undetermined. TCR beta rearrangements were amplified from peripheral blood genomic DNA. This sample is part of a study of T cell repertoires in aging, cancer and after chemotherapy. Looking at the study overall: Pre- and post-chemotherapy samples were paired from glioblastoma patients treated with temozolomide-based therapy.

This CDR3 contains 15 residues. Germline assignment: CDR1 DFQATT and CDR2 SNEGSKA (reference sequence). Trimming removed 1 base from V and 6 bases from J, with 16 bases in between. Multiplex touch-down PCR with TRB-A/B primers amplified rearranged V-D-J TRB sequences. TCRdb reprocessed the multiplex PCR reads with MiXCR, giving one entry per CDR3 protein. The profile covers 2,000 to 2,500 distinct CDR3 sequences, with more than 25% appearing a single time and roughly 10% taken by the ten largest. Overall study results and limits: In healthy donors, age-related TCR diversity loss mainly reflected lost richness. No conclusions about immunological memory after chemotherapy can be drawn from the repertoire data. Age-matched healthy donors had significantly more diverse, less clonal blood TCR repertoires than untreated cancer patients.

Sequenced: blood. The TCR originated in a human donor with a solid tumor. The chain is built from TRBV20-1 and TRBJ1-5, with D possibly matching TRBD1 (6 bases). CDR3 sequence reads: CSARGVSGESQPQHF. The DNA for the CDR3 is TGCAGTGCTAGAGGGGTTTCAGGGGAGAGTCAGCCCCAGCATTTT.